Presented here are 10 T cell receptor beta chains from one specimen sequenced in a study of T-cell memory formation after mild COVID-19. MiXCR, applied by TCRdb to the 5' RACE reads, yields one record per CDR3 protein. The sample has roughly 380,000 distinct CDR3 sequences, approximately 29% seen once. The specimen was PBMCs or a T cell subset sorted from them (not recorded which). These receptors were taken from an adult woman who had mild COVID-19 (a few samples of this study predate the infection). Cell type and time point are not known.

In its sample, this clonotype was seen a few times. The CDR3 DNA is TGTGCCAGTAGTTCGACAGGGGGGACCTACGAGCAGTACTTC. This translates into CASSSTGGTYEQYF. The chain recombines TRBV19 with TRBJ2-7; the match to TRBD1 covers 9 bases. V lost 5 bases and J lost 2; bases outside the gene matches: 4. CDR1 and CDR2 (germline): LNHDA, SQIVND (reference sequence). There are 14 residues in the CDR3.

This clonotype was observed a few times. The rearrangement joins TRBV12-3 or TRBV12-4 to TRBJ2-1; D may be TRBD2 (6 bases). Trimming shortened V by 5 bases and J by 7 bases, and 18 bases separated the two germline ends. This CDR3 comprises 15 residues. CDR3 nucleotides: TGTGCCAGCAGTGGGGGTGGGGGGTTGCGGAATGAGCAGTTCTTC. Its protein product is CASSGGGGLRNEQFF.

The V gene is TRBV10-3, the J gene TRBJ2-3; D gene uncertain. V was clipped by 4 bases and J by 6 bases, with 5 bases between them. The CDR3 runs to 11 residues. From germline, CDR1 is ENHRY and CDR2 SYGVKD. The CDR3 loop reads CAISGRDTQYF. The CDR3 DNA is TGTGCCATCAGTGGACGGGATACGCAGTATTTT.

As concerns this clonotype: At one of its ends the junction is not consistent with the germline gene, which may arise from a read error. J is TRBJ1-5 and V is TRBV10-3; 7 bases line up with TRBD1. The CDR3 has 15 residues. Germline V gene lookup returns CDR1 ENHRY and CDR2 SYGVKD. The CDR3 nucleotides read TGTGCCATCAGTGAACCCGGGACAGATAATCATCCCCAGCATTTT. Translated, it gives CAISEPGTDNHPQHF.

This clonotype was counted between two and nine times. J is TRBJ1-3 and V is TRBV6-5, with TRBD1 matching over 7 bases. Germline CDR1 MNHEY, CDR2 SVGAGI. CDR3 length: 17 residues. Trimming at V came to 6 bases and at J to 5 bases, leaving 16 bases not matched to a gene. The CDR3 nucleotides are TGTGCCAGCAGACCCGGGACAGTCACCGTGGGACGAAACACCATATATTTT. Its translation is CASRPGTVTVGRNTIYF.

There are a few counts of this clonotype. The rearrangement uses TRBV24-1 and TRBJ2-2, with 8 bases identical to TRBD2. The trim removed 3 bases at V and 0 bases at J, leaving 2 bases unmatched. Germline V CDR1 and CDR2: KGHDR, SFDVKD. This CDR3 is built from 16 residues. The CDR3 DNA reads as TGTGCCACCAGTGATGTTAGCGGGGCGAACACCGGGGAGCTGTTTTTT. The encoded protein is CATSDVSGANTGELFF.

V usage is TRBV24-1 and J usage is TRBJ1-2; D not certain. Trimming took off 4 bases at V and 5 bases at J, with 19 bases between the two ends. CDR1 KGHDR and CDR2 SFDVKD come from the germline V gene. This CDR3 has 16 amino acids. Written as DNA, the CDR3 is TGTGCCACCAGTGACCCCGGGCGGGAAGGGCCGTATGGCTACACCTTC. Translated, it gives CATSDPGREGPYGYTF.

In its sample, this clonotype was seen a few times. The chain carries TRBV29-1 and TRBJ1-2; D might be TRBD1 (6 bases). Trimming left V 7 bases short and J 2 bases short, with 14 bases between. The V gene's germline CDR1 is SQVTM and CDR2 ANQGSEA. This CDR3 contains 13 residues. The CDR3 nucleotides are TGCAGCGCCGAGGGGGGACCCAACTATGGCTACACCTTC. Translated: CSAEGGPNYGYTF. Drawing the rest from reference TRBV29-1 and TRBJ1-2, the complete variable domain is SAVISQKPSRDICQRGTSLTIQCQVDSQVTMMFWYRQQPGQSLTLIATANQGSEATYESGFVIDKFPISRPNLTFSTLTVSNMSPEDSSIYLCSAEGGPNYGYTFGSGTRLTVV.

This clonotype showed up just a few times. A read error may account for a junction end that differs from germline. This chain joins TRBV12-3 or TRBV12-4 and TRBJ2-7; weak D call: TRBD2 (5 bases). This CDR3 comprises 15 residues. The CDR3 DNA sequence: TGTGCCAGCAATTTAACTCCGGGATACCCCTACGAGCAGTACTTC. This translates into CASNLTPGYPYEQYF.

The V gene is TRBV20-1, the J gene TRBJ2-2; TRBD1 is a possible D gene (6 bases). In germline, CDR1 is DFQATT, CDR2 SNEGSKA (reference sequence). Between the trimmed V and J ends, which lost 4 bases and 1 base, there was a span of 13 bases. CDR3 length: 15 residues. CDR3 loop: CSATTGLVNTGELFF. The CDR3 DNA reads TGCAGTGCTACTACAGGGCTTGTGAACACCGGGGAGCTGTTTTTT.